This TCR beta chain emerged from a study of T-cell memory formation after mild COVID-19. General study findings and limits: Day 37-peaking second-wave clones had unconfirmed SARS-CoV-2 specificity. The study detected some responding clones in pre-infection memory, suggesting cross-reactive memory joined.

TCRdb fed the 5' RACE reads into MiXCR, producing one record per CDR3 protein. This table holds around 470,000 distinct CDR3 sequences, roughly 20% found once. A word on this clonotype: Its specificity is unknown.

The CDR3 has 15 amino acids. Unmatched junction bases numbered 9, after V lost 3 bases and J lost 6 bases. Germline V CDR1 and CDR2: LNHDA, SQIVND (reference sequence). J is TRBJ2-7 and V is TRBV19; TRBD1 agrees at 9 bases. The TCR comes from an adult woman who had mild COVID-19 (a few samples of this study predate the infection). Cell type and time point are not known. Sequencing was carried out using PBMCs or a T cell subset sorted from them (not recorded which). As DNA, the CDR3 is TGTGCCAGTAGTATGTTGACAGGGGGGGTCTCCGAGCAGTACTTC. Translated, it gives CASSMLTGGVSEQYF. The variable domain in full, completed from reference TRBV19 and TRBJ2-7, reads DGGITQSPKYLFRKEGQNVTLSCEQNLNHDAMYWYRQDPGQGLRLIYYSQIVNDFQKGDIAEGYSVSREKKESFPLTVTSAQKNPTAFYLCASSMLTGGVSEQYFGPGTRLTVT.